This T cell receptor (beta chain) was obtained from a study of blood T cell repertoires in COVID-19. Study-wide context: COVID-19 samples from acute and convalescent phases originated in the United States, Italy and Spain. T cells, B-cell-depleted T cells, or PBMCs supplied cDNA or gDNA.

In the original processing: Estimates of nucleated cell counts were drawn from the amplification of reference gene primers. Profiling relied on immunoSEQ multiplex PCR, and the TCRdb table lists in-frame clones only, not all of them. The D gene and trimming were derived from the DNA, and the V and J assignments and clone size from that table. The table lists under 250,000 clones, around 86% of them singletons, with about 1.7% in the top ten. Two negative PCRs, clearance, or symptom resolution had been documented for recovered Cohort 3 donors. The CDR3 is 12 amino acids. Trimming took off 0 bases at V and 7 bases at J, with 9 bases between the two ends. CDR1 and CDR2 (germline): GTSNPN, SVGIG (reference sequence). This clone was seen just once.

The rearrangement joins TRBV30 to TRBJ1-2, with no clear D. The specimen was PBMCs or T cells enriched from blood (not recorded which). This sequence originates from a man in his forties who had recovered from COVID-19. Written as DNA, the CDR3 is TGTGCCTGGAGTGTATGGGCTTCTGGCTACACCTTC. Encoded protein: CAWSVWASGYTF.